The table lists the clone carrying this T cell receptor beta chain with many counts. As yet, its antigen is unknown. This sample stems from a study of T cells in Graves' hyperthyroidism and ophthalmopathy. Study-wide points: The authors' 13 V-J model separated ophthalmopathy from stable hyperthyroidism.

The CDR3 regions of TCR beta were amplified from RNA transcripts. HTBI primers were the set used in a first-round RT-PCR of the TCR CDR3. TCRdb recomputed calls from the multiplex PCR reads with MiXCR, one row per CDR3 protein. Among some 270,000 distinct CDR3 sequences listed, around 25% were seen once. Germline CDR1 is LNHDA and CDR2 is SQIVND (reference sequence). The J segment lost 8 bases and the V segment lost 6 bases, leaving 5 bases of the junction unmatched. This CDR3 is 12 amino acids long. The receptor's source is a woman between 35 and 50 years old with Graves' ophthalmopathy. The sample was blood. The chain carries TRBV19 and TRBJ1-1; TRBD1 aligns across 8 bases. The CDR3 loop is CASSTDRGEAFF. For the CDR3, the DNA is TGTGCCAGTAGCACCGACAGGGGAGAAGCTTTCTTT.